This entry describes one T cell receptor beta chain. Its antigen is not identified. This entry belongs to a study of blood T cells in healthy people across ages. Study-wide results and limits: Long-lived donors exceeded aged donors in naive CD4+ cells and diversity. Age advanced and TCR beta diversity per million T cells fell, roughly linearly.

The donors, aged about 6 to 100, were healthy Caucasians from Russia. It was about 9.4 milliliters of peripheral blood that were drawn from each donor. Germline trimming cut 5 bases from V and 4 bases from J; bases unmatched to any gene: 9. This CDR3 contains 16 residues. With a J-beta primer mix and a sample-barcoded 5' primer, a second PCR ran about 7 to 12 cycles. TCRdb reprocessed the 5' RACE reads via MiXCR and lists one record per CDR3 protein. The sample holds 450,000 to 700,000 distinct CDR3 sequences; 25% to 30% are singletons and the top ten take less than 20%. This sequence originates from a woman between 65 and 79 years old in good health. The sample was blood. The chain recombines TRBV12-3 or TRBV12-4 with TRBJ2-3, with 10 bases matching TRBD1. CDR3: CASSTLGTGASDTQYF. CDR3 bases: TGTGCCAGCAGTACCCTCGGGACAGGGGCTTCAGATACGCAGTATTTT.